This T cell receptor (beta chain) was recorded in a study of T-cell reconstitution after alpha-beta-depleted transplantation in children. Unique molecular identifiers were used to barcode this TCRbeta library. MiXCR was run by TCRdb on the PCR reads, yielding one entry per CDR3 protein. This sample carries around 300,000 distinct CDR3 sequences, roughly a tenth of them seen once, and the ten largest clones take roughly 7%. Of note for this clonotype: Its antigen is currently unknown. This may stem from a read error, because a much larger clone lies one nucleotide away. No conserved phenylalanine or tryptophan ends this CDR3, so it is likely a read error.

Regarding the study as a whole: At one year after transplant, newly produced T cells mostly accounted for T-cell counts and diversity. Several hundred expanded graft clones reportedly were the source of alpha-beta T cells about two months after transplant. From surviving recipient T cells and thymic progenitors came the high day-60 TCRbeta diversity observed in some patients.

This receptor was identified in a boy under two years old with acute myeloid leukemia, due to receive a stem cell transplant. Source: PBMCs, taken before TCRalphabeta/CD19-depleted stem cell transplant.

The CDR3 region has the DNA TGTGCCAGCACTCGGGACGGTTACGAGCAGTACCTC. Its translation: CASTRDGYEQYL. The V gene is TRBV12-3 or TRBV12-4, the J gene TRBJ2-7, with D perhaps assigned TRBD1 or TRBD2 (5 bases each). This CDR3 has 12 amino acids. V lost 7 bases to trimming and J lost 4 bases, with 11 bases between them.